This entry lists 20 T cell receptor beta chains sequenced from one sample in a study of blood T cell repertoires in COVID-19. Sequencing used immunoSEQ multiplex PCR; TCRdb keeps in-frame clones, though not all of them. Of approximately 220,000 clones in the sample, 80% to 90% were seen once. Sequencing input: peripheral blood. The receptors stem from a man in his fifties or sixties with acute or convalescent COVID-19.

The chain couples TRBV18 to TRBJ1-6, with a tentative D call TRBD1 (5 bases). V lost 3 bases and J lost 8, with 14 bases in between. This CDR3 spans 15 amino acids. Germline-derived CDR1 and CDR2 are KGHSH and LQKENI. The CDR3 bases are TGTGCCAGCTCACCTGGGGGGAACGGTGATTCACCCCTCCACTTT. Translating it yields CASSPGGNGDSPLHF.

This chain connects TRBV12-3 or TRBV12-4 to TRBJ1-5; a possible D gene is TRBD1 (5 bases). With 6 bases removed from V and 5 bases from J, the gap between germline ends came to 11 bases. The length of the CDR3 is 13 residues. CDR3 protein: CASSTGWDQPQHF. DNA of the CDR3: TGTGCCAGCAGCACAGGCTGGGATCAGCCCCAGCATTTT.

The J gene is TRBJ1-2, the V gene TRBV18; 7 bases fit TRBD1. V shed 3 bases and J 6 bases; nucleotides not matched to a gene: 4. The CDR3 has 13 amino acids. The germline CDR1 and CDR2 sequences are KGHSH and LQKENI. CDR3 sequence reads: CASSPLGTDGYTF. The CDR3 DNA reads TGTGCCAGCTCACCCCTGGGGACAGATGGCTACACCTTC. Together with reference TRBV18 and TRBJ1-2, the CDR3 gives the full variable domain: NAGVMQNPRHLVRRRGQEARLRCSPMKGHSHVYWYRQLPEEGLKFMVYLQKENIIDESGMPKERFSAEFPKEGPSILRIQQVVRGDSAAYFCASSPLGTDGYTFGSGTRLTVV.

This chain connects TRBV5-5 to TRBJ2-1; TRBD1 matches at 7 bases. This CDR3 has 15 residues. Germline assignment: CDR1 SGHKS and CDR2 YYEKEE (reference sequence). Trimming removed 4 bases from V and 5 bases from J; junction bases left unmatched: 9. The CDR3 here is CASSGTGTVNNEQFF. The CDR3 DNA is TGTGCCAGCAGCGGGACCGGGACAGTCAACAATGAGCAGTTCTTC. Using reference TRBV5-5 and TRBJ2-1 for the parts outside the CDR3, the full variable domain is DAGVTQSPTHLIKTRGQQVTLRCSPISGHKSVSWYQQVLGQGPQFIFQYYEKEERGRGNFPDRFSARQFPNYSSELNVNALLLGDSALYLCASSGTGTVNNEQFFGPGTRLTVL.

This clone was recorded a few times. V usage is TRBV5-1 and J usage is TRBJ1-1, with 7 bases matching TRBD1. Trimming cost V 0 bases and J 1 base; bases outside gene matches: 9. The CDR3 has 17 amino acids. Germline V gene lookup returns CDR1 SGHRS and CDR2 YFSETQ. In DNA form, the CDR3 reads TGCGCCAGCAGCTTGGATCGCCCCACAGGGGCGAACACTGAAGCTTTCTTT. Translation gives CASSLDRPTGANTEAFF.

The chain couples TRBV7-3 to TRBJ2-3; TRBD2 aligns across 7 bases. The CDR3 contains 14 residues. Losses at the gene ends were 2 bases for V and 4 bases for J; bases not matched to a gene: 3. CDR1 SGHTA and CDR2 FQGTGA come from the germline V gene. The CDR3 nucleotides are TGTGCCAGCAGCTTAGGGGGAGGGGCAGATACGCAGTATTTT. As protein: CASSLGGGADTQYF.

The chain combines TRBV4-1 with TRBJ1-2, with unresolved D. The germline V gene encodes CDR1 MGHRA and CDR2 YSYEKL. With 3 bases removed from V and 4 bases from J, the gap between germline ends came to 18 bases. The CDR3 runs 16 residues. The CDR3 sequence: CASSQDDTHRIYGYTF. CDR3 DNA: TGCGCCAGCAGCCAGGATGACACCCATCGAATCTATGGCTACACCTTC.

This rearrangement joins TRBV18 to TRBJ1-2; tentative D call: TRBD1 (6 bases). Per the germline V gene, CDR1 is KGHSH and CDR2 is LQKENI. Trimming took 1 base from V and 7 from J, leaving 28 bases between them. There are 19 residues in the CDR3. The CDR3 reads CASSPQFSRTVPSQGGYTF. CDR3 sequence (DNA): TGTGCCAGCTCACCACAATTTTCCAGGACAGTACCCTCCCAAGGTGGCTACACCTTC.

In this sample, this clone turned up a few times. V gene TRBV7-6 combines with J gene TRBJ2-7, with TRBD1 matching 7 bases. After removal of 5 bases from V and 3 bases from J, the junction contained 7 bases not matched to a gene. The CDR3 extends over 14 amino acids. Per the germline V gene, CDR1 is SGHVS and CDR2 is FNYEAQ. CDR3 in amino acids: CASSARQGFYEQYF. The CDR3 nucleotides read TGTGCCAGCAGCGCCCGACAGGGTTTCTACGAGCAGTACTTC.

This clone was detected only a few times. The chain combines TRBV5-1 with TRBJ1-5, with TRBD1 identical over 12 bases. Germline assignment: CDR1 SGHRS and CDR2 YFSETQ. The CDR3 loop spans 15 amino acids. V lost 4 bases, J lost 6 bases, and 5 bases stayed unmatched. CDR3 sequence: CASSGTGGFGQPQHF. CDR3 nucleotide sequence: TGCGCCAGCAGCGGGACAGGGGGCTTCGGTCAGCCCCAGCATTTT.

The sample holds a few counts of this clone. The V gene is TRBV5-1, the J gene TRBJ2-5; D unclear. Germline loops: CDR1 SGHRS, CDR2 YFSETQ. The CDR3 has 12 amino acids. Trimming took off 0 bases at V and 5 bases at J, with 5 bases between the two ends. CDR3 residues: CASSLARETQYF. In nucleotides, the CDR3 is TGCGCCAGCAGCTTGGCGCGGGAGACCCAGTACTTC.

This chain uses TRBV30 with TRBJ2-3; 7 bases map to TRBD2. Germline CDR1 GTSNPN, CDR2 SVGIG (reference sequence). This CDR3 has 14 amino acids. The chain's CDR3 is CASLLASLTDTQYF. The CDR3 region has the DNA TGTGCTTCGTTACTAGCGTCTCTAACAGATACGCAGTATTTT.

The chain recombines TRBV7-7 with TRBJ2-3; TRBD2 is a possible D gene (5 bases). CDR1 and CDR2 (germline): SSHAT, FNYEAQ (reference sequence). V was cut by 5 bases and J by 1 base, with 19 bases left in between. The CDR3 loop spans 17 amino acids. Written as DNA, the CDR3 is TGTGCCAGCAGCCCCTTTTGGGCGGGTAAGGGCACAGATACGCAGTATTTT. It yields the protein CASSPFWAGKGTDTQYF.

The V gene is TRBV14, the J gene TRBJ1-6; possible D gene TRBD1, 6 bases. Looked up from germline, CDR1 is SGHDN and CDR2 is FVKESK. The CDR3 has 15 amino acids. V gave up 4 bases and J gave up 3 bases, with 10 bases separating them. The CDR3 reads CASSLGRGYNSPLHF. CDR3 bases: TGTGCCAGCAGCCTAGGCAGGGGCTATAATTCACCCCTCCACTTT.

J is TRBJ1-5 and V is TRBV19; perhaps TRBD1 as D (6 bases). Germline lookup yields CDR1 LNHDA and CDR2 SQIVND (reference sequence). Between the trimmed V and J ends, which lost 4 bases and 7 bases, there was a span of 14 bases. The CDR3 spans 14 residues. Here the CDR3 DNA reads TGTGCCAGTAGTAGTATGGGGGCCGGGCAGCCCCAGCATTTT. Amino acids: CASSSMGAGQPQHF.

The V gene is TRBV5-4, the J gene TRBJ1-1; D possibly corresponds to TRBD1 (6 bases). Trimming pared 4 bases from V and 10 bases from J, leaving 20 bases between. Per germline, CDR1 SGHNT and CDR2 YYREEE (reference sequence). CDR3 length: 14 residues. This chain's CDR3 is CASSPRGRGGRAFF. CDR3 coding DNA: TGTGCCAGCAGCCCCCGGGGCAGGGGCGGTCGAGCTTTCTTT.

Here the CDR3 DNA reads TGTGCTAGTGGGACCGACAGGGTAGTGAGCACAGATACGCAGTATTTT. It yields the protein CASGTDRVVSTDTQYF. The chain recombines TRBV12-5 with TRBJ2-3; TRBD1 matches at 7 bases. Trimming removed 6 bases from V and 0 bases from J; junction bases left unmatched: 9. CDR1 LGHNT and CDR2 FRNRAP come from the germline V gene. CDR3 length equals 16 residues.

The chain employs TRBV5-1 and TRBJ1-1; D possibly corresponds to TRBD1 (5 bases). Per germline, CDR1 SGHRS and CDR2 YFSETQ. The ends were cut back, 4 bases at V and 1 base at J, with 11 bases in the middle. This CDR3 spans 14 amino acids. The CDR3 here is CASSLRDWNTEAFF. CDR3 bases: TGCGCCAGCAGCCTCCGGGACTGGAACACTGAAGCTTTCTTT.

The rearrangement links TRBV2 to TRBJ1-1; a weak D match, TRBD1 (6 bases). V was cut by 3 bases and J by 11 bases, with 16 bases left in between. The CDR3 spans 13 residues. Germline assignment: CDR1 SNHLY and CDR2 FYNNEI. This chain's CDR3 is CASSDRIQGMAFF. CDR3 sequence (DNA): TGTGCCAGCAGTGATCGGATACAGGGTATGGCTTTCTTT.

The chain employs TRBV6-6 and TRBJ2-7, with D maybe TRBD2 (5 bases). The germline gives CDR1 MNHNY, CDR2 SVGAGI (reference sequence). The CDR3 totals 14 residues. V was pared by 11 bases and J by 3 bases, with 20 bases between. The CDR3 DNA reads TGTGCCGTACGTCCGACGGCGAGCGGCTACGAGCAGTACTTC. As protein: CAVRPTASGYEQYF.